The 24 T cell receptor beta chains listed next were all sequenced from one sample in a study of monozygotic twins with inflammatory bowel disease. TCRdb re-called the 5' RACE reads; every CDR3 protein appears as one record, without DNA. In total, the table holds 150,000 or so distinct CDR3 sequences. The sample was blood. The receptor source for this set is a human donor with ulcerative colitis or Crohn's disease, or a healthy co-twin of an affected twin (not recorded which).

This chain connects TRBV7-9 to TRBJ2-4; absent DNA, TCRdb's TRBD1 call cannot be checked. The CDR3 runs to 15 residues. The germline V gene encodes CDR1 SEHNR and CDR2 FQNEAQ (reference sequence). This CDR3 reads CASSPGQGSQNIQYF.

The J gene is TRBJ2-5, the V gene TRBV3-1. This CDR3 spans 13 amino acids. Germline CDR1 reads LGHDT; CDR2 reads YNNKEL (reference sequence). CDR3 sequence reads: CASSRHTEETQYF.

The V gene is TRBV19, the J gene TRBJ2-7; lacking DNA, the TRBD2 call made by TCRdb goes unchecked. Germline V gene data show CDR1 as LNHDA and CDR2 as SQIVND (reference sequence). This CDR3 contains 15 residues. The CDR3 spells CASRPSQLVTYEQYF.

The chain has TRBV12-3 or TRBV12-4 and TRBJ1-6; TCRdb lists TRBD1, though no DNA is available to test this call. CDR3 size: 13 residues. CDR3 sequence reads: CASREGQTYPLHF.

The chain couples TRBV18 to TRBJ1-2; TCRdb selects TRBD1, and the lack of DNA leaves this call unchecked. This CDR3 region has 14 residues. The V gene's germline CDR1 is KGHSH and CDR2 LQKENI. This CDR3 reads CASSRDREYYGYTF. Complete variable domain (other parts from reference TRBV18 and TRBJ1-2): NAGVMQNPRHLVRRRGQEARLRCSPMKGHSHVYWYRQLPEEGLKFMVYLQKENIIDESGMPKERFSAEFPKEGPSILRIQQVVRGDSAAYFCASSRDREYYGYTFGSGTRLTVV.

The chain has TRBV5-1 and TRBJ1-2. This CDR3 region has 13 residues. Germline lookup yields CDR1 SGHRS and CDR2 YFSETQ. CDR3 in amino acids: CASSEPRRYGYTF.

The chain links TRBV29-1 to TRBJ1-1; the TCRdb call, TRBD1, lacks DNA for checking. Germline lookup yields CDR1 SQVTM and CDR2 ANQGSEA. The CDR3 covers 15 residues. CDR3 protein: CSVYGTGGAGTEAFF.

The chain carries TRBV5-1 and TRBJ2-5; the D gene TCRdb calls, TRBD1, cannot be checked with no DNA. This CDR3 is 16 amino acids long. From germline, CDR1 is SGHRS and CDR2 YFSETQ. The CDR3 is CASSLLAGVKQETQYF.

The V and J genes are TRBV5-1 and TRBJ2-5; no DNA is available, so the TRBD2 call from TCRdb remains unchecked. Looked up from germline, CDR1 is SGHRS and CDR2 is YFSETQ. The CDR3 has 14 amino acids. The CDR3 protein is CASSLGTSGETQYF. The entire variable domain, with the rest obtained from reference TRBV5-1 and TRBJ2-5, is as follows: KAGVTQTPRYLIKTRGQQVTLSCSPISGHRSVSWYQQTPGQGLQFLFEYFSETQRNKGNFPGRFSGRQFSNSRSEMNVSTLELGDSALYLCASSLGTSGETQYFGPGTRLLVL.

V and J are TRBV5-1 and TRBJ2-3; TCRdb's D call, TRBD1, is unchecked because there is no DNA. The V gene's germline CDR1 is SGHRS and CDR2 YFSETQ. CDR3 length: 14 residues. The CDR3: CASSSGTNTDTQYF.

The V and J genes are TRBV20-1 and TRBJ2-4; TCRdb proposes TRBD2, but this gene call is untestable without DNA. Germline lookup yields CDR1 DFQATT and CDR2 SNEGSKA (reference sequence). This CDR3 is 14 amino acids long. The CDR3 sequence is CSARGGGNKNIQYF.

The CDR3 spells CASSQSLAGAWDTQYF. This chain connects TRBV4-3 to TRBJ2-3; the TCRdb call, TRBD2, lacks DNA for checking. CDR3 length: 16 amino acids. Per germline, CDR1 LGHNA and CDR2 YSLEER.

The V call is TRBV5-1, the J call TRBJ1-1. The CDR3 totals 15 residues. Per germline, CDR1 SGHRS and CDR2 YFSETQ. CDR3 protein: CASSLGHGTTREAFF.

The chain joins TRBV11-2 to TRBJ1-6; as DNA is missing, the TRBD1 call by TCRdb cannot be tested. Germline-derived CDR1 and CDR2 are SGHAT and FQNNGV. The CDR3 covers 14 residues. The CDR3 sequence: CASSLTGPDSPLHF.

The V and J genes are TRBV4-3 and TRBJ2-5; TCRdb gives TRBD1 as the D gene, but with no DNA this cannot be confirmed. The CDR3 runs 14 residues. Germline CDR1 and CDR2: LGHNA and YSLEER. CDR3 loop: CASSSSQGKETQYF.

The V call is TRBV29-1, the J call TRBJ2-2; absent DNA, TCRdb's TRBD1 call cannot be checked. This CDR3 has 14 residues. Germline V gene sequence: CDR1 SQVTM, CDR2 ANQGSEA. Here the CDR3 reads CSASGTGITGELFF.

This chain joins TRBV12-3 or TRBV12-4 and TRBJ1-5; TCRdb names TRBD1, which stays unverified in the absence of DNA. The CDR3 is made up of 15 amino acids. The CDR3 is CASSPATGNYQPQHF.

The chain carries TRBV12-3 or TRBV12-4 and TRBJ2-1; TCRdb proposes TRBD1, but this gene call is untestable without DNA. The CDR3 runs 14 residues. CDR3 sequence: CASSAGGFYNEQFF.

The CDR3 spells CASSLVGQTIYF. The chain carries TRBV7-7 and TRBJ1-3. The germline gives CDR1 SSHAT, CDR2 FNYEAQ (reference sequence). This CDR3 comprises 12 residues.

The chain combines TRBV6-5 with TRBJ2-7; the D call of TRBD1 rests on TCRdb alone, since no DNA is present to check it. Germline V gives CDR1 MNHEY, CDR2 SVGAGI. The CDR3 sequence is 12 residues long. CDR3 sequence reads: CASQQGSGEQYF.

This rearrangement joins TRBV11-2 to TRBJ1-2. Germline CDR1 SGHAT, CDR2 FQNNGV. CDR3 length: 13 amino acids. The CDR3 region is CASSQQRNYGYTF.

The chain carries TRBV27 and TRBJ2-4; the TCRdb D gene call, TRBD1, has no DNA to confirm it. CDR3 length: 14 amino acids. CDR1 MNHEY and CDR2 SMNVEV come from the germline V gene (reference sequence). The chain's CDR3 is CASSLGGAKNIQYF.

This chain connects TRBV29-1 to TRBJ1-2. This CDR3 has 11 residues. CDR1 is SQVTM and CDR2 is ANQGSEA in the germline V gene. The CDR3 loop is CSVTKGYGYTF.

CDR3 protein: CASSMGQGIHNEQFF. The rearrangement uses TRBV19 and TRBJ2-1; TCRdb outputs TRBD1, but without DNA this stays unchecked. The germline V gene has CDR1 LNHDA and CDR2 SQIVND (reference sequence). There are 15 residues in the CDR3.